Shown below are 11 T cell receptor beta chains from a single sample sequenced in a study of Graves' ophthalmopathy and Graves' hyperthyroidism. TCR beta CDR3 amplification used RNA transcripts. HTBI primers were employed in first-round RT-PCR, then a second-round multiplex PCR followed. TCRdb passed the multiplex PCR reads through MiXCR, listing each CDR3 protein once. The data hold some 350,000 distinct CDR3 sequences, with 15% to 20% observed a single time. What was sequenced was peripheral blood. These TCRs come from an adult woman with stable Graves' hyperthyroidism.

This clonotype occurred many times. V gene TRBV28 combines with J gene TRBJ2-4, with a tentative D call TRBD2 (5 bases). Germline assignment: CDR1 MDHEN and CDR2 SYDVKM. The CDR3 has 19 residues. Deletions cut 3 bases from V and 1 base from J, with 22 bases between. The CDR3: CASSFAPWRGIGAKNIQYF. The CDR3 DNA reads TGTGCCAGCAGTTTCGCTCCCTGGAGAGGGATAGGGGCCAAAAACATTCAGTACTTC. Drawing the rest from reference TRBV28 and TRBJ2-4, the complete variable domain is DVKVTQSSRYLVKRTGEKVFLECVQDMDHENMFWYRQDPGLGLRLIYFSYDVKMKEKGDIPEGYSVSREKKERFSLILESASTNQTSMYLCASSFAPWRGIGAKNIQYFGAGTRLSVL.

Ten or more counts support this clonotype. The rearrangement links TRBV12-5 to TRBJ2-7; 7 bases map to TRBD1. The germline V gene has CDR1 LGHNT and CDR2 FRNRAP. The CDR3 extends over 12 amino acids. V lost 9 bases, J lost 5 bases, and 7 bases stayed unmatched. The CDR3 spells CASNRDSDEQYF. The CDR3 DNA reads TGTGCTAGCAACCGGGACAGTGACGAGCAGTACTTC.

This clonotype was counted many times. V is TRBV6-5 and J is TRBJ1-5; D gene ambiguous. The V end lost 4 bases, the J end lost 3 bases, and 7 bases lay between the germline ends. The CDR3 is made up of 13 amino acids. Germline CDR1 is MNHEY and CDR2 is SVGAGI. The CDR3 is CASSFDPNQPQHF. Written as DNA, the CDR3 is TGTGCCAGCAGTTTTGATCCCAATCAGCCCCAGCATTTT.

This clonotype occurred many times. The rearrangement uses TRBV6-4 and TRBJ1-1; TRBD1 is a possible D gene (5 bases). The CDR3 is 17 amino acids. Germline-derived CDR1 and CDR2 are MRHNA and SNTAGT. V was pared by 6 bases and J by 0 bases, with 20 bases between. The CDR3 DNA reads TGTGCCAGCAGCGACGCCCGGGGTCAGGGATTGAACACTGAAGCTTTCTTT. Translation: CASSDARGQGLNTEAFF.

This clonotype was recorded at least ten times. The chain is built from TRBV6-2 or TRBV6-3 and TRBJ2-5; TRBD2 matches 11 bases. This CDR3 is built from 16 residues. Germline V gene sequence: CDR1 MNHEY, CDR2 SVGEGT. V dropped 6 bases and J dropped 4; count of bases not matched to a gene: 10. The CDR3 region is CASRGAASGRLETQYF. The DNA of the CDR3 is TGTGCCAGCAGGGGTGCTGCTAGCGGGAGGTTAGAGACCCAGTACTTC.

This clonotype was detected ten times or more. The chain uses TRBV6-1 and TRBJ1-1; 7 nucleotides line up with TRBD1. From germline, CDR1 is MNHNS and CDR2 SASEGT. The length of the CDR3 is 13 residues. V shed 7 bases, J shed 3 bases, and the junction held 5 bases outside the gene matches. CDR3 region: CASKKTGDTEAFF. The DNA for the CDR3 is TGTGCCAGCAAAAAAACAGGGGACACTGAAGCTTTCTTT.

This clonotype appeared many times. The chain is built from TRBV5-1 and TRBJ2-5, with TRBD2 matching 11 bases. Germline assignment: CDR1 SGHRS and CDR2 YFSETQ. With V trimmed by 4 bases and J by 5 bases, 7 bases remained unmatched. This CDR3 region has 15 residues. CDR3 in amino acids: CASSPRTSGRETQYF. In nucleotides, the CDR3 is TGCGCCAGCAGCCCCCGGACTAGCGGGCGTGAGACCCAGTACTTC.

In this sample, this clonotype turned up a few times. The rearrangement uses TRBV29-1 and TRBJ2-3, with D perhaps TRBD2 (6 bases). V dropped 7 bases and J dropped 3 bases, with 17 bases sitting between them. Germline values: CDR1 SQVTM, CDR2 ANQGSEA. The CDR3 extends over 14 amino acids. The CDR3 region has the DNA TGCAGCGCCCGCCGGCCAGGGAGGACAGATACGCAGTATTTT. Translating gives CSARRPGRTDTQYF.

This clonotype came up many times. The rearrangement joins TRBV14 to TRBJ2-6; no clear D. The ends were cut back, 3 bases at V and 0 bases at J, with 6 bases in the middle. Germline values: CDR1 SGHDN, CDR2 FVKESK. The CDR3 runs to 15 residues. CDR3 sequence reads: CASSQARSGANVLTF. DNA for the CDR3: TGTGCCAGCAGCCAGGCCCGCTCTGGGGCCAACGTCCTGACTTTC.

Only a few counts were recorded for this clonotype. V and J are TRBV4-1 and TRBJ2-7; 9 positions match TRBD2. CDR1 is MGHRA and CDR2 is YSYEKL in the germline V gene. Unmatched junction bases numbered 9, after V lost 2 bases and J lost 4 bases. This CDR3 is 16 amino acids long. This CDR3 is CASSQNIALAGYEQYF. The CDR3 coding sequence is TGCGCCAGCAGCCAAAATATCGCCCTAGCGGGATACGAGCAGTACTTC.

This clonotype was observed many times. The V gene is TRBV6-5, the J gene TRBJ2-7; possible D gene TRBD2, 5 bases. Trimming left V 5 bases short and J 3 bases short, with 20 bases between. The CDR3 totals 16 residues. CDR1 MNHEY and CDR2 SVGAGI come from the germline V gene. The chain's CDR3 is CASSLSGRTRNYEQYF. The CDR3 DNA reads TGTGCCAGCAGTCTCTCGGGCCGGACTCGAAACTACGAGCAGTACTTC.